This TCR beta chain was sequenced during a study of blood T cell repertoires in COVID-19 (dated by TCRdb to about 2020). Study-wide context: The collaborator samples originated in the United States, Italy and Spain and spanned the acute and convalescent phases of COVID-19. Where HLA class I and class II types were available, the types were taken from metadata supplied by the sample provider, not from assay-based typing. Deeply sampled blood TCRbeta repertoires from subjects exposed to, actively infected with, or recovered from COVID-19 were included in the dataset. The material from the prospective study consisted of cDNA or gDNA derived from T cells, B-cell-depleted T cells, or PBMCs. A de-identified subject ID, COVID-19 status, age in years and sex were almost always included in the sample metadata. The repertoires were released in a freely available public database intended as a resource for research on the immune response to SARS-CoV-2. Samples came from the ongoing ImmuneRACE study (first 160 participants) plus 1,254 subjects from 6 global collaborators. Study-wide conclusions, independent of this receptor: How much clinical and demographic metadata was included differed by source and by participant, and the metadata was provided uncurated.

A note on this clone: Its antigen is currently not known. There are no base qualities to consult, and no much larger clone falls within one base.

TCRbeta CDR3 regions were amplified from genomic DNA using the immunoSEQ Assay, a bias-controlled multiplex PCR. The original methods were these. Nucleated cell counts per sample were estimated from amplification of reference gene primers within the assay. Sequence reads were collapsed and filtered to measure the absolute abundance of every unique TCRbeta CDR3 rearrangement. Productive Simpson clonality was computed per sample as the square root of Simpson's diversity index over productive rearrangements. The table comes from immuneACCESS by way of TCRdb, which keeps in-frame sequences with V and J called. Part of the clones is missing from these tables; in studies checked, under half for an unresolved V gene and the rest for unknown reasons. The DNA was the basis for D and trimming; V, J and clone size are from that table. Counted in this sample were 60,000 or so clones; about 93% of them appeared once. In total, the top ten clones hold roughly 14% of the sample.

The CDR3 starts with the cysteine, ends with the phenylalanine, and has 17 residues. The read is trimmed to its CDR3 DNA, 51 bases read in frame from base 1. V is pared back by 4 bases and J by 0 bases, with 19 bases lying between the germline termini. The germline V gene (reference sequence) gives CDR1 as SGHNT and CDR2 as YYREEE. The collaborating institutions used their own protocols to collect whole blood in K2EDTA tubes. For TCRbeta analysis, collaborators shipped samples in one of three forms: frozen whole blood, isolated PBMCs, or DNA extracted from either of those sample types. This receptor chain uses TRBV5-4 and TRBJ1-2; a tentative D call is TRBD1 (6 bases match). Specimen: peripheral blood. This TCR came from a human donor with active COVID-19. The donor label of this sample is uncertain. The CDR3 protein: CASSLLTGAYTNYGYTF. The nucleotides read TGTGCCAGCAGCCTCCTGACAGGAGCTTATACTAACTATGGCTACACCTTC.